The 14 T cell receptor beta chains below all came from one sample that was sequenced in a study of T cells in localized non-small cell lung cancer. Profiled with immunoSEQ multiplex PCR; TCRdb holds only in-frame clones, not every one. The sample has 53,000 or so clones; over 80% are singletons. This sample comprised peripheral blood mononuclear cells, obtained before any cancer treatment. The source is a man between 40 and 75 years old with stage III lung adenocarcinoma.

The V call is TRBV20-1, the J call TRBJ1-2; a possible D gene is TRBD1 (5 bases). Trimming left V 2 bases short and J 12 bases short, with 13 bases between. The CDR3 is 11 residues long. CDR1 and CDR2 from the germline V gene are DFQATT and SNEGSKA (reference sequence). CDR3 protein: CSARLGLLNTF. The DNA for the CDR3 is TGCAGTGCTAGATTGGGACTTTTAAACACCTTC.

This chain uses TRBV6-1 with TRBJ1-1; D is possibly TRBD1 (5 bases). Germline CDR1 and CDR2: MNHNS and SASEGT. The CDR3 sequence is 20 residues long. Trimming cost V 1 base and J 0 bases, with 24 bases left between them. In DNA, the CDR3 is TGTGCCAGCAGTGAAGTAAATGTACGGGGGATTCTTGGAATGAACACTGAAGCTTTCTTT. Protein sequence: CASSEVNVRGILGMNTEAFF.

This sequence joins TRBV14 and TRBJ1-1; perhaps TRBD1 as D (5 bases). Germline V gene data show CDR1 as SGHDN and CDR2 as FVKESK. This CDR3 contains 13 residues. V lost 4 bases and J 7 bases, leaving 13 bases between the germline ends. The CDR3 is CASSPRGGLEAFF. Here the CDR3 DNA reads TGTGCCAGCAGCCCTAGGGGTGGGCTTGAAGCTTTCTTT.

V and J are TRBV29-1 and TRBJ2-3; 7 bases agree with TRBD1. V shed 5 bases and J 5 bases; nucleotides not matched to a gene: 10. This CDR3 has 14 residues. Germline lookup yields CDR1 SQVTM and CDR2 ANQGSEA. The CDR3 coding sequence is TGCAGCGTTTACTACAGGGGTGGGGGAGATACGCAGTATTTT. Amino acid sequence: CSVYYRGGGDTQYF.

The chain couples TRBV27 to TRBJ1-6; the D is unclear. This CDR3 comprises 17 residues. From germline, CDR1 is MNHEY and CDR2 SMNVEV (reference sequence). V was pared by 6 bases and J by 0 bases, with 15 bases between. CDR3 protein: CASSLHWTSSYNSPLHF. The DNA of the CDR3 is TGTGCCAGCAGCTTACACTGGACGAGCTCCTATAATTCACCCCTCCACTTT.

The V gene is TRBV9, the J gene TRBJ2-2; the D gene is possibly TRBD1 (5 bases). V lost 0 bases and J lost 5, with 11 bases in between. The CDR3 extends over 15 amino acids. Germline assignment: CDR1 SGDLS and CDR2 YYNGEE. CDR3 residues: CASSVVQGGTGELFF. CDR3 sequence (DNA): TGTGCCAGCAGCGTAGTGCAGGGTGGAACCGGGGAGCTGTTTTTT.

The rearrangement links TRBV6-6 to TRBJ1-5; D is unresolved. The V gene lost 4 bases and the J gene lost 3 bases, with 10 bases spanning the gap. CDR1 MNHNY and CDR2 SVGAGI come from the germline V gene (reference sequence). The CDR3 is 14 residues long. The CDR3 nucleotides are TGTGCCAGCAGTTTGGACCGGCCCAATCAGCCCCAGCATTTT. This encodes CASSLDRPNQPQHF.

As regards this clone: The same CDR3 also results from other DNA sequences found in this sample. V gene TRBV27 combines with J gene TRBJ1-1; no reliable D call. CDR3 length: 13 amino acids. Trimming removed 2 bases from V and 0 bases from J, with 4 bases in between. In germline, CDR1 is MNHEY, CDR2 SMNVEV (reference sequence). CDR3 amino acids: CASSLGMNTEAFF. The CDR3 nucleotides are TGTGCCAGCAGTTTAGGGATGAACACTGAAGCTTTCTTT.

The chain couples TRBV5-6 to TRBJ2-1; 7 positions agree with TRBD2. There are 16 residues in the CDR3. With V trimmed by 0 bases and J by 9 bases, 12 bases remained unmatched. Germline V gene sequence: CDR1 SGHDT, CDR2 YYEEEE. CDR3 sequence: CASSLGVSLAAPEQFF. As DNA, the CDR3 is TGTGCCAGCAGCTTGGGGGTGAGTCTAGCGGCGCCTGAGCAGTTCTTC.

This clone was recorded only once. CDR3 nucleotides: TGTGCCAGTAACGAGGGAGCTTCTAGCACAGATACGCAGTATTTT. This codes for CASNEGASSTDTQYF. The V gene is TRBV19, the J gene TRBJ2-3, with D possibly matching TRBD2 (5 bases). Germline CDR1 and CDR2: LNHDA and SQIVND (reference sequence). V lost 7 bases and J 0 bases, leaving 14 bases between the germline ends. The CDR3 is made up of 15 amino acids.

This chain joins TRBV27 and TRBJ1-1, with D tentatively TRBD1 (6 bases). The CDR3 sequence is 14 residues long. The ends were cut back, 3 bases at V and 0 bases at J, with 8 bases in the middle. Germline V gene data show CDR1 as MNHEY and CDR2 as SMNVEV (reference sequence). The chain's CDR3 is CASSFRGMNTEAFF. The CDR3 DNA follows: TGTGCCAGCAGTTTCAGGGGCATGAACACTGAAGCTTTCTTT.

This chain links TRBV7-2 with TRBJ2-1, with D tentatively TRBD1 or TRBD2 (6 bases each). Trimming took 2 bases from V and 7 from J, leaving 12 bases between them. Germline V CDR1 and CDR2: SGHTA, FQGNSA. The CDR3 extends over 14 amino acids. CDR3 loop: CASSLTGAVNEQFF. CDR3 bases: TGTGCCAGCAGCTTAACGGGGGCGGTGAATGAGCAGTTCTTC. Drawing the rest from reference TRBV7-2 and TRBJ2-1, the complete variable domain is GAGVSQSPSNKVTEKGKDVELRCDPISGHTALYWYRQSLGQGLEFLIYFQGNSAPDKSGLPSDRFSAERTGGSVSTLTIQRTQQEDSAVYLCASSLTGAVNEQFFGPGTRLTVL.

This CDR3 is CASSFNSSPYNSPLHF. The CDR3 DNA reads TGTGCCAGCAGCTTTAACAGCAGCCCCTATAATTCACCCCTCCACTTT. The chain is built from TRBV7-2 and TRBJ1-6; D remains ambiguous. Trimming shortened V by 3 bases and J by 2 bases, and 11 bases separated the two germline ends. The germline V gene has CDR1 SGHTA and CDR2 FQGNSA. This CDR3 comprises 16 residues.

J is TRBJ2-2 and V is TRBV11-2, with D maybe TRBD2 (5 bases). The CDR3 has 14 residues. Germline assignment: CDR1 SGHAT and CDR2 FQNNGV. V was trimmed by 1 base and J by 4 bases, leaving 7 bases between them. The CDR3 region is CASSLGAGTGELFF. Written as DNA, the CDR3 is TGTGCCAGCAGCTTAGGGGCGGGCACCGGGGAGCTGTTTTTT. The full variable domain, with the rest looked up from reference TRBV11-2 and TRBJ2-2, is EAGVAQSPRYKIIEKRQSVAFWCNPISGHATLYWYQQILGQGPKLLIQFQNNGVVDDSQLPKDRFSAERLKGVDSTLKIQPAKLEDSAVYLCASSLGAGTGELFFGEGSRLTVL.